This T cell receptor (beta chain) was recovered during a study of CD8 T cells in ankylosing spondylitis. Study observations and caveats: Several highly homologous variants made up a TCR beta motif that seemed to typify ankylosing spondylitis blood. Within matched ankylosing spondylitis synovial fluid, disease-linked clones were reportedly significantly enriched. The disease-linked clones had a CD8+ phenotype and low blood frequencies.

Making use of molecular barcodes, quantitative 5'-RACE generated TCR beta libraries. One entry per CDR3 protein, called by TCRdb with MiXCR from the 5' RACE reads. There are about 250,000 distinct CDR3 sequences in the sample; 30% to 40% occur only once, and approximately 4.4% lies in the top ten. V lost 3 bases to trimming and J lost 6 bases, with 9 bases between them. The length of the CDR3 is 12 residues. Germline CDR1 is DFQATT and CDR2 is SNEGSKA (reference sequence). A word on this clonotype: Its antigen is undetermined.

Sequencing was done on a sample of blood, either unsorted or a sorted T cell fraction (not recorded which). This sequence joins TRBV20-1 and TRBJ2-1, with D perhaps TRBD1 (6 bases). The TCR comes from a male donor with ankylosing spondylitis or in good health (not recorded which). CDR3: CSASDRSNEQFF. The CDR3 bases are TGCAGTGCTAGCGACAGGAGCAATGAGCAGTTCTTC.